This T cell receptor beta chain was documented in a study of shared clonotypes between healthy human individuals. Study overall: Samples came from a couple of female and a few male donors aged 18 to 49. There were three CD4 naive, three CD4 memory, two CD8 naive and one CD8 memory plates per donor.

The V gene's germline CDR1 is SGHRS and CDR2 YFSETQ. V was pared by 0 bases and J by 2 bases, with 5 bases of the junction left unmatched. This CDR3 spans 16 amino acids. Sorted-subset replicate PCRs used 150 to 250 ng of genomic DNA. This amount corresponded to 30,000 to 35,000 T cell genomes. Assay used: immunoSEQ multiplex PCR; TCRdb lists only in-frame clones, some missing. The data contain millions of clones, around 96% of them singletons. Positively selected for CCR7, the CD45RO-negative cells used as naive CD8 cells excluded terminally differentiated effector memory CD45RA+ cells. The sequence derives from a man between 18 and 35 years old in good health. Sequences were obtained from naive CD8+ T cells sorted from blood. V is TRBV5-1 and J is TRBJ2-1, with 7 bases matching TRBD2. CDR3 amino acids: CASSLVTGGTYNEQFF. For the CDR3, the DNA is TGCGCCAGCAGCTTGGTAACGGGGGGAACCTACAATGAGCAGTTCTTC. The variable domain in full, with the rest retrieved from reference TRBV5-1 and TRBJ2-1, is KAGVTQTPRYLIKTRGQQVTLSCSPISGHRSVSWYQQTPGQGLQFLFEYFSETQRNKGNFPGRFSGRQFSNSRSEMNVSTLELGDSALYLCASSLVTGGTYNEQFFGPGTRLTVL.